This T cell receptor beta chain was documented in a study of cytomegalovirus exposure and HLA in healthy donors. Overall study context: The 120 validation repertoires were produced on the same platform as the roughly 670 repertoires of the first cohort. This was reported in a later analysis. The study's findings and limits: Researchers reported that a few CMV-associated chains were confirmed in vitro as CMV antigen-specific. Researchers counted 164 TCR beta chains as cytomegalovirus-associated.

About this clone itself: The target antigen is unknown.

The assay was immunoSEQ multiplex PCR, and TCRdb's table has in-frame clones only and misses some. The table shows around 100,000 clones, with around 84% occurring only once. Trimming removed 2 bases from V and 3 bases from J; junction bases left unmatched: 4. CDR1 and CDR2 (germline): MRHNA, SNTAGT. The CDR3 loop spans 15 amino acids. The donors belonged to the roughly 110-subject validation cohort, separate from the roughly 650-subject first cohort. Sequencing input: PBMCs. This chain joins TRBV6-4 and TRBJ2-3, with 8 bases fitting TRBD1. This TCR derives from a man between 18 and 29 years old in good health and CMV-seropositive. CDR3 amino acids: CASSDGQGGTDTQYF. For the CDR3, the DNA is TGTGCCAGCAGTGACGGACAGGGAGGAACAGATACGCAGTATTTT.